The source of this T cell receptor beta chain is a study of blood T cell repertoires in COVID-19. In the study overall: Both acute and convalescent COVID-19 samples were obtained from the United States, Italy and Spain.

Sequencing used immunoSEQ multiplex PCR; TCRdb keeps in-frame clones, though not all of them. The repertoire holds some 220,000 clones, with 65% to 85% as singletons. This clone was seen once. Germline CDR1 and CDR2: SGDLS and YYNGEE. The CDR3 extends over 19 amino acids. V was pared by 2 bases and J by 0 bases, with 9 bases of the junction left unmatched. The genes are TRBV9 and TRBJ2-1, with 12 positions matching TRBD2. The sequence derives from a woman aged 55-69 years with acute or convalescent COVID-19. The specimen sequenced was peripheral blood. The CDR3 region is CASSVRLAGGNTSYNEQFF. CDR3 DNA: TGTGCCAGCAGCGTTAGGCTAGCGGGGGGGAATACCTCCTACAATGAGCAGTTCTTC. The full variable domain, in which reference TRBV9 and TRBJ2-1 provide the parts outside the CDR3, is DSGVTQTPKHLITATGQRVTLRCSPRSGDLSVYWYQQSLDQGLQFLIQYYNGEERAKGNILERFSAQQFPDLHSELNLSSLELGDSALYFCASSVRLAGGNTSYNEQFFGPGTRLTVL.